This paragraph covers one T cell receptor beta chain sequence. Antigen unknown. The time point: peripheral blood 6 weeks after treatment start. This record belongs to a study of PD-L1 blockade in urothelial cancer. Whole-study context: The number of prior chemotherapy regimens per patient was 0 to 3. General study points: Below-median TCR clonality that was measured in pretreatment blood predicted better survival.

Sequencing was performed with immunoSEQ multiplex PCR; in TCRdb, only in-frame clones are kept and a portion is missing. The sample records about 45,000 clones, roughly four fifths being singletons. The origin of this receptor is a man in his 60s with urothelial cancer. The starting material was PBMCs, obtained around atezolizumab (anti-PD-L1) treatment.

This CDR3 reads CASSPGTQNEKLFF. The CDR3 DNA reads TGTGCCAGCTCACCAGGGACACAAAATGAAAAACTGTTTTTT. The genes are TRBV18 and TRBJ1-4; D might be TRBD1 (6 bases). There are 14 residues in the CDR3. Per the germline V gene, CDR1 is KGHSH and CDR2 is LQKENI. V lost 2 bases and J lost 5, with 9 bases in between.